This T cell receptor beta chain came from a study of lymphopenia after photon versus proton radiotherapy. TCRdb's copy holds only in-frame clones and misses some; the assay was immunoSEQ multiplex PCR. The sample holds over 50,000 clones; around 85% are singletons and the top ten take about 2%. Germline loops: CDR1 SQVTM, CDR2 ANQGSEA. The CDR3 is 18 amino acids. The V end was cut by 0 bases, the J end by 7 bases, with 25 bases between. J is TRBJ2-1 and V is TRBV29-1; D might be TRBD1 (7 bases). The TCR sequence derives from a man between 35 and 55 years old with gastric cancer. Specimen: peripheral blood, collected from a patient treated with photon-based radiotherapy. CDR3 in amino acids: CSVEDLGVGRGAVNEQFF. CDR3 in DNA: TGCAGCGTTGAAGACTTAGGGGTCGGCAGGGGGGCCGTGAATGAGCAGTTCTTC.